This TCR beta chain was identified during a study of identical twins. TCRdb processed the 5' RACE reads anew with MiXCR; each CDR3 protein has one entry. The table has 200,000 to 250,000 distinct CDR3 sequences, under 8.5% seen once. The CDR3 has 13 amino acids. With V trimmed by 6 bases and J by 7 bases, 9 bases remained unmatched. Germline CDR1 reads DFQATT; CDR2 reads SNEGSKA (reference sequence). The same sample was also studied in work on T cells expressing NK-cell markers. That paper states: Dominant NKG2C+ clonotypes accounted for about 1.0-7.0% of CD8+ T cells in 5 to 7 donors.

The rearrangement joins TRBV20-1 to TRBJ2-1, with 7 bases identical to TRBD2. The sample was CD8+ T cells sorted from blood. The TCR originated in a woman younger than 35 in good health. The CDR3 is CSAPGTGLNEQFF. The CDR3 DNA reads TGCAGTGCGCCCGGGACGGGACTAAATGAGCAGTTCTTC.